One and the same sample provided the 25 T cell receptor beta chains below, sequenced in a study of Ad26.COV2.S vaccination and SARS-CoV-2 variants. As for treatment: about 20 received Ad26.COV2.S at low or high dose, single or two shots; about 5 received placebo; per-sample allocation not given. Day 63 after the first vaccine or placebo injection was the time point for sampling. Here immunoSEQ multiplex PCR was the method, and the copy in TCRdb shows in-frame clones only, minus some. Of 250,000 or so clones detected, 70% to 90% appear once; the ten largest clones hold less than 3.5%. Sequencing used peripheral blood, obtained in a trial of Ad26.COV2.S vaccine versus placebo. All receptors derive from a person between 18 and 65 years old who received the Ad26.COV2.S COVID-19 vaccine or a placebo.

The chain is built from TRBV6-6 and TRBJ1-1; 8 bases match TRBD1. Trimming at V came to 7 bases and at J to 0 bases, leaving 7 bases not matched to a gene. The CDR3 extends over 15 amino acids. Germline V gene sequence: CDR1 MNHNY, CDR2 SVGAGI (reference sequence). The CDR3 region is CASTGRGPMNTEAFF. The CDR3 nucleotides are TGTGCCAGCACAGGCAGGGGGCCGATGAACACTGAAGCTTTCTTT.

The chain joins TRBV5-1 to TRBJ2-1; D uncertain. CDR1 and CDR2 (germline): SGHRS, YFSETQ. The V gene lost 0 bases and the J gene lost 8 bases, with 9 bases spanning the gap. This CDR3 contains 13 residues. CDR3 sequence (DNA): TGCGCCAGCAGCTTGGAAGCAGGATATGAGCAGTTCTTC. It translates to CASSLEAGYEQFF.

This clone was observed a single time. The chain recombines TRBV5-1 with TRBJ2-1, with D unresolved. Germline CDR1 reads SGHRS; CDR2 reads YFSETQ. Trimming pared 0 bases from V and 6 bases from J, leaving 10 bases between. The CDR3 loop spans 14 amino acids. CDR3 loop: CASSLDRPPNEQFF. The CDR3 nucleotides read TGCGCCAGCAGCTTGGATAGGCCCCCCAATGAGCAGTTCTTC.

The V gene is TRBV6-1, the J gene TRBJ1-6; D unclear. The CDR3 sequence is 15 residues long. Per germline, CDR1 MNHNS and CDR2 SASEGT. Between the trimmed V and J ends, which lost 2 bases and 7 bases, there was a span of 12 bases. The CDR3 protein is CASSELAEWNSPLHF. In DNA form, the CDR3 reads TGTGCCAGCAGTGAACTGGCAGAATGGAATTCACCCCTCCACTTT.

J is TRBJ2-3 and V is TRBV19, with 8 bases fitting TRBD1. Germline CDR1 is LNHDA and CDR2 is SQIVND (reference sequence). Germline trimming cut 7 bases from V and 4 bases from J; bases unmatched to any gene: 4. The CDR3 totals 13 residues. CDR3 bases: TGTGCCAGTACGGGACAGGCGCCAGATACGCAGTATTTT. This encodes CASTGQAPDTQYF.

The V call is TRBV7-3, the J call TRBJ2-5, with 7 bases aligning to TRBD1. Looked up from germline, CDR1 is SGHTA and CDR2 is FQGTGA. With 5 bases clipped from V and 7 bases from J, the junction kept 10 bases outside the gene matches. The CDR3 runs to 14 residues. CDR3 in DNA: TGTGCCAGCAGCGCCTCAGGGGGTGGAGGGACCCAGTACTTC. It yields the protein CASSASGGGGTQYF.

This clone has a single count. The chain employs TRBV18 and TRBJ2-7; 7 nucleotides align to TRBD2. The CDR3 is 14 residues long. Per the germline V gene, CDR1 is KGHSH and CDR2 is LQKENI. The trim removed 4 bases at V and 3 bases at J, leaving 6 bases unmatched. CDR3 coding DNA: TGTGCCAGCTCACTGGGAGGGGTCCTCTACGAGCAGTACTTC. It codes for CASSLGGVLYEQYF.

The chain's CDR3 is CASSLGAANQPQHF. In DNA form, the CDR3 reads TGTGCCAGCAGTCTTGGGGCCGCGAATCAGCCCCAGCATTTT. The rearrangement joins TRBV27 to TRBJ1-5; a possible D gene is TRBD1 (5 bases). The CDR3 is 14 amino acids. The germline V and J ends were trimmed by 5 bases and 4 bases, with 12 bases remaining between them. Germline CDR1 is MNHEY and CDR2 is SMNVEV (reference sequence).

In this sample, this clone turned up once. This chain joins TRBV18 and TRBJ2-1; D gene ambiguous. This CDR3 is 15 amino acids long. Germline-derived CDR1 and CDR2 are KGHSH and LQKENI. With 3 bases removed from V and 1 base from J, the gap between germline ends came to 10 bases. In DNA form, the CDR3 reads TGTGCCAGCTCACCTTACAGCCAATCCTACAATGAGCAGTTCTTC. Translation gives CASSPYSQSYNEQFF.

CDR3 protein: CASSSTNGNTIYF. The CDR3 DNA reads as TGTGCCAGCAGCTCGACTAATGGAAACACCATATATTTT. The genes are TRBV7-2 and TRBJ1-3; no definite D call. The CDR3 consists of 13 residues. Per germline, CDR1 SGHTA and CDR2 FQGNSA. V dropped 4 bases and J dropped 3 bases, with 7 bases sitting between them.

The rearrangement uses TRBV4-3 and TRBJ2-1; maybe TRBD2 (8 bases). In germline, CDR1 is LGHNA, CDR2 YSLEER. Trimming left V 4 bases short and J 8 bases short, with 24 bases between. CDR3 length: 17 residues. CDR3 sequence: CASSPGGVREVVDEQFF. The CDR3 bases are TGCGCCAGCAGCCCAGGGGGGGTGCGGGAGGTTGTCGATGAGCAGTTCTTC.

The CDR3 sequence: CASSRQGFGETQYF. CDR3 DNA sequence: TGCGCCAGCAGCAGGCAGGGTTTCGGGGAGACCCAGTACTTC. V usage is TRBV5-1 and J usage is TRBJ2-5; TRBD1 might be the D (5 bases). CDR3 length: 14 residues. Germline CDR1 reads SGHRS; CDR2 reads YFSETQ. Trimming left V 4 bases short and J 5 bases short, with 15 bases between.

This clone has just one count. The V call is TRBV27, the J call TRBJ2-7; the D gene is possibly TRBD2 (5 bases). V shed 6 bases and J shed 2 bases, with 14 bases lying between them. Germline assignment: CDR1 MNHEY and CDR2 SMNVEV (reference sequence). This CDR3 comprises 14 residues. CDR3 in amino acids: CASSLEGATYEQYF. DNA for the CDR3: TGTGCCAGCAGCCTAGAGGGAGCAACCTACGAGCAGTACTTC.

This rearrangement joins TRBV5-1 to TRBJ1-1, with D possibly TRBD1 on 5 matching bases. Trimming left V 4 bases short and J 6 bases short, with 10 bases between. Germline loops: CDR1 SGHRS, CDR2 YFSETQ. The CDR3 totals 12 residues. This CDR3 is CASSKQGPEAFF. CDR3 in DNA: TGCGCCAGCAGCAAGCAGGGCCCTGAAGCTTTCTTT.

J is TRBJ2-3 and V is TRBV4-2; 9 bases fit TRBD2. The CDR3 is 17 amino acids. V lost 0 bases, J lost 6 bases, and 10 bases stayed unmatched. Germline-derived CDR1 and CDR2 are LGHNA and YNFKEQ. The CDR3 sequence: CASSQDVAGARWDTQYF. In DNA, the CDR3 is TGTGCCAGCAGCCAAGATGTAGCGGGAGCAAGGTGGGATACGCAGTATTTT.

The chain recombines TRBV19 with TRBJ1-5; TRBD1 aligns across 12 bases. CDR3 size: 15 residues. Unmatched junction bases numbered 6, after V lost 5 bases and J lost 7 bases. The germline gives CDR1 LNHDA, CDR2 SQIVND (reference sequence). In nucleotides, the CDR3 is TGTGCCAGTAGTCAGGGACAGGGGGCGGGACAGCCCCAGCATTTT. It encodes CASSQGQGAGQPQHF.

This clone showed up just a few times. The chain's CDR3 is CSASVAVAENYGYTF. DNA of the CDR3: TGCAGTGCTAGTGTGGCTGTGGCAGAGAACTATGGCTACACCTTC. The rearrangement uses TRBV20-1 and TRBJ1-2; D is unclear. The CDR3 totals 15 residues. The ends were cut back, 3 bases at V and 2 bases at J, with 16 bases in the middle. CDR1 DFQATT and CDR2 SNEGSKA come from the germline V gene (reference sequence).

The chain recombines TRBV5-4 with TRBJ2-7; D uncertain. CDR1 is SGHNT and CDR2 is YYREEE in the germline V gene (reference sequence). The CDR3 covers 12 residues. V dropped 1 base and J dropped 3 bases, with 5 bases sitting between them. CDR3 sequence: CASSLYGYEQYF. As DNA, the CDR3 is TGTGCCAGCAGCTTGTACGGCTACGAGCAGTACTTC.

The chain couples TRBV6-6 to TRBJ1-2, with 7 bases fitting TRBD1. This CDR3 contains 15 residues. Germline-derived CDR1 and CDR2 are MNHNY and SVGAGI (reference sequence). V trimming: 6 bases; J trimming: 8 bases; junction bases outside the gene matches: 15. The CDR3 sequence: CASSDLARQGEGYTF. The CDR3 DNA follows: TGTGCCAGCAGCGATTTAGCTAGACAGGGAGAAGGCTACACCTTC.

The V and J genes are TRBV7-6 and TRBJ2-3, with D tentatively TRBD2 (6 bases). The CDR3 runs 15 residues. Between the trimmed V and J ends, which lost 5 bases and 0 bases, there was a span of 12 bases. Germline V gene data show CDR1 as SGHVS and CDR2 as FNYEAQ. DNA for the CDR3: TGTGCCAGCAGCCCTCGACTAGTCAGCACAGATACGCAGTATTTT. It is translated as CASSPRLVSTDTQYF.

The count of this clone is one. The genes are TRBV10-3 and TRBJ1-2; a possible D gene is TRBD1 (5 bases). Trimming left V 5 bases short and J 0 bases short, with 16 bases between. CDR3 length: 16 amino acids. CDR1 and CDR2 (germline): ENHRY, SYGVKD. This CDR3 reads CAISQGQQGSNYGYTF. CDR3 in DNA: TGTGCCATCAGTCAAGGTCAGCAGGGTTCTAACTATGGCTACACCTTC.

The chain combines TRBV27 with TRBJ2-2, with 11 bases identical to TRBD2. V lost 5 bases, J lost 0 bases, and 14 bases stayed unmatched. This CDR3 contains 20 residues. The germline gives CDR1 MNHEY, CDR2 SMNVEV (reference sequence). CDR3 sequence reads: CASSPRSPGTSGANTGELFF. In DNA, the CDR3 is TGTGCCAGCAGTCCTAGAAGCCCAGGGACTAGCGGTGCGAACACCGGGGAGCTGTTTTTT.

The chain is built from TRBV3-1 (or the pseudogene TRBV3-2) and TRBJ1-5, with TRBD1 matching over 9 bases. From germline, CDR1 is LGHDT and CDR2 YNNKEL (reference sequence). The CDR3 spans 14 residues. With V trimmed by 4 bases and J by 7 bases, 5 bases remained unmatched. This chain's CDR3 is CASSPGTGRQPQHF. For the CDR3, the DNA is TGTGCCAGCAGCCCTGGGACAGGGCGACAGCCCCAGCATTTT.

The sample holds a few counts of this clone. V usage is TRBV6-5 and J usage is TRBJ1-1; no definite D call. The length of the CDR3 is 15 residues. Germline assignment: CDR1 MNHEY and CDR2 SVGAGI. V lost 0 bases and J lost 1, with 9 bases in between. The CDR3 is CASSYSSHANTEAFF. The CDR3 nucleotides are TGTGCCAGCAGTTACTCGAGCCACGCGAACACTGAAGCTTTCTTT.

V is TRBV19 and J is TRBJ1-2; perhaps TRBD1 as D (6 bases). The CDR3 spans 15 residues. V was trimmed by 0 bases and J by 6 bases, leaving 14 bases between them. The germline gives CDR1 LNHDA, CDR2 SQIVND (reference sequence). The DNA for the CDR3 is TGTGCCAGTAGTATAGATCTGCGGCAGGGGAATGGCTACACCTTC. It translates to CASSIDLRQGNGYTF.